Listed below are T cell receptor beta chains from one sample, sequenced in a study of graft-versus-host responses after intestinal transplantation. The assay was immunoSEQ multiplex PCR, and TCRdb's table has in-frame clones only and misses some. Of about 98,000 clones in the sample, roughly 82% were seen once. The sample was PBMCs, taken 255 days after intestinal transplant. The receptors come from a human patient who received an intestinal transplant, so some T cells may come from the graft donor. The CDR3 runs from the conserved cysteine through the conserved F or W. The D gene is left open where the match is weak. Expanded clones get a size class; other rows say once, few or many, or leave the size out.

clone_size: NA; j_call: TRBJ1-5; v_call: TRBV11-2; d_call: NA; cdr3_aa: CASSLDGGYSNQPQHF; cdr3_nt: TGTGCCAGCAGCTTAGACGGGGGCTATAGCAATCAGCCCCAGCATTTT
clone_size: few; j_call: TRBJ1-2; v_call: TRBV5-8; d_call: NA; cdr3_aa: CASSLLSYGYTF; cdr3_nt: TGTGCCAGCAGCTTGTTAAGCTATGGCTACACCTTC
clone_size: NA; j_call: TRBJ1-1; v_call: TRBV15; d_call: TRBD1; cdr3_aa: CATSRDIDREKGNTEAFF; cdr3_nt: TGTGCCACCAGCAGAGATATCGACAGGGAGAAGGGGAACACTGAAGCTTTCTTT
clone_size: NA; j_call: TRBJ2-1; v_call: TRBV20-1; d_call: NA; cdr3_aa: CSATGHNEQFF; cdr3_nt: TGCAGTGCTACGGGGCACAATGAGCAGTTCTTC
clone_size: once; j_call: TRBJ1-2; v_call: TRBV23-1; d_call: NA; cdr3_aa: CASSRGDGGYGYTF; cdr3_nt: TGCGCCAGCAGCCGGGGGGACGGAGGGTACGGCTACACCTTC
clone_size: NA; j_call: TRBJ1-2; v_call: TRBV28; d_call: NA; cdr3_aa: CASSLPGRPLRSYTF; cdr3_nt: TGTGCCAGCAGTCTCCCGGGCAGGCCGCTCAGGAGCTACACCTTC
clone_size: NA; j_call: TRBJ1-4; v_call: TRBV7-6; d_call: NA; cdr3_aa: CASSLEGQNNEKLFF; cdr3_nt: TGTGCCAGCAGCTTAGAAGGACAGAATAATGAAAAACTGTTTTTT
clone_size: NA; j_call: TRBJ1-4; v_call: TRBV18; d_call: NA; cdr3_aa: CASSPRKQATNEKLFF; cdr3_nt: TGTGCCAGCTCACCAAGGAAACAGGCAACTAATGAAAAACTGTTTTTT
clone_size: once; j_call: TRBJ1-1; v_call: TRBV29-1; d_call: NA; cdr3_aa: CSVERLEMNTEAFF; cdr3_nt: TGCAGCGTTGAGCGTCTGGAGATGAACACTGAAGCTTTCTTT
clone_size: NA; j_call: TRBJ2-2; v_call: TRBV29-1; d_call: NA; cdr3_aa: CSVVEGGDGELFF; cdr3_nt: TGCAGCGTTGTGGAGGGGGGTGACGGGGAGCTGTTTTTT
clone_size: NA; j_call: TRBJ2-3; v_call: TRBV5-1; d_call: TRBD2; cdr3_aa: CASSLGRTSGITDTQYF; cdr3_nt: TGCGCCAGCAGCTTGGGGAGGACTAGCGGGATCACAGATACGCAGTATTTT
clone_size: NA; j_call: TRBJ2-5; v_call: TRBV29-1; d_call: NA; cdr3_aa: CSVETEGRETQYF; cdr3_nt: TGCAGCGTTGAAACGGAGGGACGGGAGACCCAGTACTTC
clone_size: NA; j_call: TRBJ2-1; v_call: TRBV5-1; d_call: TRBD2; cdr3_aa: CASSFSYSGRAPHNEQFF; cdr3_nt: TGCGCCAGCAGCTTCTCTTATAGCGGGAGGGCCCCCCACAATGAGCAGTTCTTC
clone_size: NA; j_call: TRBJ2-5; v_call: TRBV5-1; d_call: NA; cdr3_aa: CASSLGVGETQYF; cdr3_nt: TGCGCCAGCAGCTTGGGAGTGGGAGAGACCCAGTACTTC
clone_size: few; j_call: TRBJ1-2; v_call: TRBV27; d_call: TRBD1; cdr3_aa: CAGDPTGQGVGYTF; cdr3_nt: TGTGCCGGCGATCCCACCGGGCAGGGGGTTGGCTACACCTTC
clone_size: NA; j_call: TRBJ2-1; v_call: TRBV10-2; d_call: TRBD2; cdr3_aa: CATKPGLAGGGNEQFF; cdr3_nt: TGCGCCACCAAACCGGGACTAGCGGGAGGCGGCAATGAGCAGTTCTTC
clone_size: NA; j_call: TRBJ2-7; v_call: TRBV6-5; d_call: NA; cdr3_aa: CASSYSGEQYF; cdr3_nt: TGTGCCAGCAGTTACTCTGGCGAGCAGTACTTC
clone_size: NA; j_call: TRBJ2-1; v_call: TRBV7-9; d_call: NA; cdr3_aa: CASSFLAGVSYNEQFF; cdr3_nt: TGTGCCAGCAGCTTCCTCGCTGGAGTGTCCTACAATGAGCAGTTCTTC
clone_size: NA; j_call: TRBJ1-1; v_call: TRBV15; d_call: NA; cdr3_aa: CATGRQSNTEAFF; cdr3_nt: TGTGCCACCGGTCGACAGAGTAACACTGAAGCTTTCTTT
clone_size: NA; j_call: TRBJ2-2; v_call: TRBV5-1; d_call: TRBD1; cdr3_aa: CASSVPQGERFTGELFF; cdr3_nt: TGCGCCAGCAGCGTACCACAGGGGGAGAGATTCACCGGGGAGCTGTTTTTT
clone_size: NA; j_call: TRBJ1-1; v_call: TRBV5-1; d_call: NA; cdr3_aa: CASSLGQVPNTEAFF; cdr3_nt: TGCGCCAGCAGCTTGGGACAGGTACCGAACACTGAAGCTTTCTTT
clone_size: NA; j_call: TRBJ1-5; v_call: TRBV27; d_call: NA; cdr3_aa: CTSSLVQGASEPQHF; cdr3_nt: TGTACCAGCAGTTTGGTACAGGGCGCATCAGAGCCCCAGCATTTT
clone_size: NA; j_call: TRBJ1-5; v_call: TRBV5-3; d_call: NA; cdr3_aa: CARSWGDEAIPQHF; cdr3_nt: TGTGCCAGAAGTTGGGGTGATGAGGCTATTCCCCAGCATTTT
clone_size: NA; j_call: TRBJ2-5; v_call: TRBV19; d_call: TRBD2; cdr3_aa: CASGTSGDQETQYF; cdr3_nt: TGTGCCAGTGGGACTAGCGGGGACCAAGAGACCCAGTACTTC
clone_size: few; j_call: TRBJ2-1; v_call: TRBV28; d_call: TRBD2; cdr3_aa: CASSLPGGATDEQFF; cdr3_nt: TGTGCCAGCAGTTTACCGGGGGGGGCCACGGATGAGCAGTTCTTC
clone_size: NA; j_call: TRBJ1-1; v_call: TRBV6-1; d_call: NA; cdr3_aa: CASSEEEVRLNTEAFF; cdr3_nt: TGTGCCAGCAGTGAAGAGGAGGTCAGACTGAACACTGAAGCTTTCTTT
clone_size: once; j_call: TRBJ2-1; v_call: TRBV5-8; d_call: NA; cdr3_aa: CASSLGVGTSDEQFF; cdr3_nt: TGTGCCAGCAGCTTGGGGGTCGGGACCAGCGATGAGCAGTTCTTC
clone_size: NA; j_call: TRBJ1-2; v_call: TRBV29-1; d_call: NA; cdr3_aa: CSVESDNYGYTF; cdr3_nt: TGCAGCGTTGAATCGGATAACTATGGCTACACCTTC
clone_size: NA; j_call: TRBJ1-3; v_call: TRBV11-2; d_call: TRBD1; cdr3_aa: CASSSPKVQTGTWDTIYF; cdr3_nt: TGTGCCAGCAGCTCTCCGAAGGTGCAGACAGGGACGTGGGACACCATATATTTT
clone_size: NA; j_call: TRBJ2-1; v_call: TRBV2; d_call: NA; cdr3_aa: CASSEQVYNEQFF; cdr3_nt: TGTGCCAGCAGTGAACAGGTCTACAATGAGCAGTTCTTC
clone_size: NA; j_call: TRBJ2-3; v_call: TRBV27; d_call: NA; cdr3_aa: CASSLIQEDTQYF; cdr3_nt: TGTGCCAGCAGCCTTATACAGGAAGATACGCAGTATTTT
clone_size: NA; j_call: TRBJ1-4; v_call: TRBV5-1; d_call: NA; cdr3_aa: CASSLGWDTTNEKLFF; cdr3_nt: TGCGCCAGCAGCCTTGGATGGGATACAACTAATGAAAAACTGTTTTTT
clone_size: NA; j_call: TRBJ1-2; v_call: TRBV30; d_call: NA; cdr3_aa: CAWSVRTYGANYGYTF; cdr3_nt: TGTGCCTGGAGTGTTCGGACCTATGGGGCTAACTATGGCTACACCTTC
clone_size: NA; j_call: TRBJ2-5; v_call: TRBV9; d_call: NA; cdr3_aa: CASSVGDPQETQYF; cdr3_nt: TGTGCCAGCAGCGTAGGGGACCCGCAGGAGACCCAGTACTTC
clone_size: NA; j_call: TRBJ2-2; v_call: TRBV5-1; d_call: TRBD1; cdr3_aa: CASSLGRTGDTGELFF; cdr3_nt: TGCGCCAGCAGCTTGGGCCGGACAGGGGACACCGGGGAGCTGTTTTTT
clone_size: NA; j_call: TRBJ2-1; v_call: TRBV28; d_call: NA; cdr3_aa: CASSLLKSGNEQFF; cdr3_nt: TGTGCCAGCAGTTTATTAAAGTCCGGGAATGAGCAGTTCTTC
clone_size: NA; j_call: TRBJ1-1; v_call: TRBV4-1; d_call: NA; cdr3_aa: CASSQDRDTEAFF; cdr3_nt: TGCGCCAGCAGCCAAGATAGGGACACTGAAGCTTTCTTT
clone_size: NA; j_call: TRBJ2-3; v_call: TRBV5-8; d_call: TRBD2; cdr3_aa: CASSLPLGTSASTDTQYF; cdr3_nt: TGTGCCAGCAGCCTCCCCCTCGGGACTAGCGCGAGCACAGATACGCAGTATTTT
clone_size: NA; j_call: TRBJ2-3; v_call: TRBV20-1; d_call: NA; cdr3_aa: CSASRDTQYF; cdr3_nt: TGCAGTGCTAGTAGAGATACGCAGTATTTT
clone_size: NA; j_call: TRBJ1-1; v_call: TRBV14; d_call: TRBD1; cdr3_aa: CASSHGTVTEAFF; cdr3_nt: TGTGCCAGCAGCCACGGGACAGTCACTGAAGCTTTCTTT
clone_size: NA; j_call: TRBJ2-1; v_call: TRBV6-5; d_call: NA; cdr3_aa: CASTPLGADEQFF; cdr3_nt: TGTGCCAGCACCCCTTTAGGAGCGGATGAGCAGTTCTTC
clone_size: few; j_call: TRBJ1-2; v_call: TRBV10-2; d_call: NA; cdr3_aa: CASSEEQLGYGYTF; cdr3_nt: TGCGCCAGCAGTGAGGAGCAACTTGGATATGGCTACACCTTC
clone_size: NA; j_call: TRBJ1-3; v_call: TRBV10-3; d_call: NA; cdr3_aa: CAISPGQTLSGNTIYF; cdr3_nt: TGTGCCATCAGTCCGGGACAAACCCTCTCTGGAAACACCATATATTTT
clone_size: NA; j_call: TRBJ1-5; v_call: TRBV6-1; d_call: TRBD1; cdr3_aa: CASSEVTGGPIQPQHF; cdr3_nt: TGTGCCAGCAGTGAAGTCACAGGGGGCCCTATTCAGCCCCAGCATTTT
clone_size: NA; j_call: TRBJ1-4; v_call: TRBV5-4; d_call: NA; cdr3_aa: CASSLHTGEKLFF; cdr3_nt: TGTGCCAGCAGCCTACATACAGGGGAAAAACTGTTTTTT
clone_size: NA; j_call: TRBJ1-5; v_call: TRBV19; d_call: NA; cdr3_aa: CASSRLSGANNQPQHF; cdr3_nt: TGTGCCAGTAGTCGACTTTCGGGGGCAAACAATCAGCCCCAGCATTTT
clone_size: NA; j_call: TRBJ2-5; v_call: TRBV5-4; d_call: NA; cdr3_aa: CASSTRTDQETQYF; cdr3_nt: TGTGCCAGCAGCACCCGGACAGACCAAGAGACCCAGTACTTC
clone_size: NA; j_call: TRBJ2-5; v_call: TRBV29-1; d_call: TRBD2; cdr3_aa: CSVRLAGGTVQETQYF; cdr3_nt: TGCAGCGTTCGGCTAGCGGGAGGGACCGTGCAAGAGACCCAGTACTTC
clone_size: NA; j_call: TRBJ2-1; v_call: TRBV5-6; d_call: NA; cdr3_aa: CASSVTGVPGGEQFF; cdr3_nt: TGTGCCAGCAGCGTTACAGGGGTACCGGGAGGTGAGCAGTTCTTC
clone_size: NA; j_call: TRBJ2-3; v_call: TRBV5-6; d_call: NA; cdr3_aa: CASSWTDTQYF; cdr3_nt: TGTGCCAGCAGCTGGACAGATACGCAGTATTTT
clone_size: NA; j_call: TRBJ1-5; v_call: TRBV2; d_call: TRBD1; cdr3_aa: CASSKNLRGQFNSNQPQHF; cdr3_nt: TGTGCCAGCAGTAAGAATCTCCGGGGACAGTTTAATAGCAATCAGCCCCAGCATTTT
clone_size: NA; j_call: TRBJ2-2; v_call: TRBV2; d_call: NA; cdr3_aa: CASNGGDTGELFF; cdr3_nt: TGTGCCTCCAACGGAGGTGACACCGGGGAGCTGTTTTTT
clone_size: once; j_call: TRBJ2-1; v_call: TRBV27; d_call: TRBD2; cdr3_aa: CASSTRYGTSGGYNEQFF; cdr3_nt: TGTGCCAGCAGTACCCGTTACGGGACTAGCGGGGGTTACAATGAGCAGTTCTTC
clone_size: NA; j_call: TRBJ1-5; v_call: TRBV19; d_call: NA; cdr3_aa: CASSPVFGQLNQPQHF; cdr3_nt: TGTGCCAGTAGTCCCGTTTTCGGACAGTTAAATCAGCCCCAGCATTTT
clone_size: NA; j_call: TRBJ2-2; v_call: TRBV7-3; d_call: NA; cdr3_aa: CASSSSGWTGELFF; cdr3_nt: TGTGCCAGCAGCTCCTCAGGGTGGACCGGGGAGCTGTTTTTT